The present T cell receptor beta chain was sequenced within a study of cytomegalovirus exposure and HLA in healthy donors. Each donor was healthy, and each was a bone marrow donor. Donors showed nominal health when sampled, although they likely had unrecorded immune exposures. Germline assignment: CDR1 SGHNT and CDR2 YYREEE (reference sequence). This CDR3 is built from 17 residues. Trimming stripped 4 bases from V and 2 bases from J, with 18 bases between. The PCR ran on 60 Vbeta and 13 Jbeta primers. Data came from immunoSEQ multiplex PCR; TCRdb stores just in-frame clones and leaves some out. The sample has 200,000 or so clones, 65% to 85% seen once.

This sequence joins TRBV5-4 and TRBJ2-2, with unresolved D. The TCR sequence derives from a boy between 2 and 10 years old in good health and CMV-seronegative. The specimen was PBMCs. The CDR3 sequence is CASSPSGGWQNTGELFF. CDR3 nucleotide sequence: TGTGCCAGCAGCCCCTCCGGCGGCTGGCAAAACACCGGGGAGCTGTTTTTT.